The clone carrying this T cell receptor (beta chain) showed up just a few times. Its antigen is unidentified. The sample originates from a study of T-cell reconstitution after alpha-beta-depleted transplantation in children. Points from the study as a whole: T-cell counts and diversity at one year following transplant were attributed mainly to newly produced T cells. The high TCRbeta diversity at day 60 in some patients came from surviving recipient T cells and thymic progenitors. As was reported, about two months after transplant, alpha-beta T cells came from several hundred expanded graft clones.

Unique molecular identifiers were used in preparing the TCRbeta library. TCRdb passed the PCR reads through MiXCR, listing each CDR3 protein once. Among 700,000 to 950,000 distinct CDR3 sequences, roughly 16% were seen once, and the ten largest hold under 6%. The CDR3 loop spans 12 amino acids. In germline, CDR1 is SQVTM, CDR2 ANQGSEA. Trimming left V 8 bases short and J 8 bases short, with 15 bases between. Sequenced material: PBMCs, mostly from graft donor cells, taken 360 days after TCRalphabeta/CD19-depleted stem cell transplant. The clonotype comes from a male patient younger than 18 who had a stem cell transplant for acute lymphoblastic leukemia, so the T cells may come from the graft donor. The chain carries TRBV29-1 and TRBJ2-2, with TRBD2 as a possible D gene (5 bases). CDR3 nucleotide sequence: TGCAGCTTTGTGGAGGTTCGGGGGGAGCTGTTTTTT. Translation gives CSFVEVRGELFF.